The rows below give T cell receptor beta chains drawn from one sample of a study of response to subunit inactivated influenza vaccine. A single record per CDR3 protein comes from TCRdb applying MiXCR to the RT-PCR reads. Among roughly 570,000 distinct CDR3 sequences listed, around 15% were seen once. The input for sequencing was PBMCs from blood, taken 11 to 12 days after vaccination. The receptors were sampled from a man between 50 and 59 years old who received an inactivated influenza vaccine. Each CDR3 is given with its conserved first and last residue. D genes are given only for firm matches. The size of a clone is reported for some rows only, either as once, few or many, or as a class for expanded clones.

>few|TRBV5-5|.|TRBJ1-6
TGTGCCAGCAGCTTGGAGGGACAAAATTCACCCCTCCACTTT
CASSLEGQNSPLHF
>few|TRBV10-3|.|TRBJ2-5
TGTGCCATCAGTAGGCTTGGGGACCAAGAGACCCAGTACTTC
CAISRLGDQETQYF
>many|TRBV14|TRBD1|TRBJ2-1
TGTGCCAGCAGCCACCGGGACAGGTACTACAATGAGCAGTTCTTC
CASSHRDRYYNEQFF
>.|TRBV6-5|.|TRBJ2-7
TGTGCCAGCAGTTACCGCCGACAGGCGACCTACGAGCAGTACTTC
CASSYRRQATYEQYF
>.|TRBV7-2|TRBD2|TRBJ2-1
TGTGCCAGCAGCTGGGACCGGGGGGCCTACAATGAGCAGTTCTTC
CASSWDRGAYNEQFF
>.|TRBV4-3|TRBD2|TRBJ2-7
TGCGCCAGCAGCCAAGATAGACTAGCGAACTACGAGCAGTACTTC
CASSQDRLANYEQYF
>.|TRBV5-1|.|TRBJ2-7
TGCGCCAGCAGGGGAATGGGACCCTACGAGCAGTACTTC
CASRGMGPYEQYF
>many|TRBV7-2|TRBD2|TRBJ2-3
TGTGCCAGCAGCTTAGCGCAGCTAGCGGGAGGTACGCAGTATTTT
CASSLAQLAGGTQYF
>few|TRBV5-1|TRBD2|TRBJ2-1
TGCGCCAGCAGCGGTACTAGCGGGGGGGGCTACAATGAGCAGTTCTTC
CASSGTSGGGYNEQFF
>few|TRBV9|.|TRBJ2-3
TGTGCCAGCCCGAGGAGGGGGGGAGCGACAGATACGCAGTATTTT
CASPRRGGATDTQYF
>.|TRBV6-1|TRBD1|TRBJ1-6
TGTGCCAGCGGCGACCGGGACAGGGGGCGATATTCACCCCTCCACTTT
CASGDRDRGRYSPLHF
>few|TRBV7-2|.|TRBJ2-5
TGTGCCAGCAGCCGGTCGAACAGTCAAGAGACCCAGTACTTC
CASSRSNSQETQYF
>many|TRBV5-6|.|TRBJ1-1
TGTGCCAGCTCCCGGGAGAGGAACACTGAAGCTTTCTTT
CASSRERNTEAFF
>.|TRBV5-1|TRBD1|TRBJ1-1
TGCGCCAGCAGCTTGAACCGGGACAGAAAATTGAAGACTGAAGCTTTCTTT
CASSLNRDRKLKTEAFF
>.|TRBV30|TRBD1|TRBJ1-2
TGTGCCTGGACCGCCGCAGGACAGGGTGAGGGCTACACCTTC
CAWTAAGQGEGYTF
>.|TRBV3-1|.|TRBJ1-3
TGTGCCAGCCGCCATCGGACTCTCTCTGGAAACACCATATATTTT
CASRHRTLSGNTIYF
>few|TRBV6-1|.|TRBJ2-7
TGTGCCAGCAGTGAATATAGTGGCGGCACCTACGAGCAGTACTTC
CASSEYSGGTYEQYF
>.|TRBV28|.|TRBJ2-1
TGTGCCAGCAGCTGGGGGGGGCCCGGGTACAATGAGCAGTTCTTC
CASSWGGPGYNEQFF
>.|TRBV6-1|.|TRBJ1-2
TGTGCCAGCAGTGAAGGCGGTGGCAGGCCCTATGGCTACACCTTC
CASSEGGGRPYGYTF
>few|TRBV5-1|.|TRBJ1-2
TGCGCCAGCAGCTCAGGGTCCTCTAACTATGGCTACACCTTC
CASSSGSSNYGYTF
>.|TRBV7-9|TRBD2|TRBJ2-7
TGTGCCAGCAGCTTAGCGGCGGGAGTTGGCGAGCAGTACTTC
CASSLAAGVGEQYF
>few|TRBV20-1|.|TRBJ1-1
TGCAGTGCTAGAGATGCCAGGAGGGGGGGGAACACTGAAGCTTTCTTT
CSARDARRGGNTEAFF
>.|TRBV14|.|TRBJ2-7
TGTGCCAGCAGCCAAGATTTCGGCAGGCTGAACTACGAGCAGTACTTC
CASSQDFGRLNYEQYF
>many|TRBV6-1|.|TRBJ2-7
TGTGCCAGCAGTAAGCGGACAGCCTACGAGCAGTACTTC
CASSKRTAYEQYF
>.|TRBV20-1|TRBD2|TRBJ2-5
TGCAGTGCTAGATTTCCGGGACTACTTCAAGAGACCCAGTACTTC
CSARFPGLLQETQYF
>.|TRBV28|TRBD2|TRBJ2-5
TGTGCCAGCAGCCCAGTGACTAGCGGGAGCCACAGGGAGACCCAGTACTTC
CASSPVTSGSHRETQYF
>few|TRBV5-6|TRBD1|TRBJ2-7
TGTGCCAGCAGCCCCGGGACAGGGCACCACGAGCAGTACTTC
CASSPGTGHHEQYF
>few|TRBV10-1|.|TRBJ2-3
TGCGCCAGCAGTGAGTCGGGAGGATTAGATACGCAGTATTTT
CASSESGGLDTQYF
>many|TRBV28|.|TRBJ2-7
TGTGCCAGCAGTTTCTGGACAGAAACCTACGAGCAGTACTTC
CASSFWTETYEQYF
>few|TRBV12-3/TRBV12-4|.|TRBJ2-1
TGTGCCAGCAGCCTACTAGGTCTGGGTATTATACTCAATGAGCAGTTCTTC
CASSLLGLGIILNEQFF
>few|TRBV2|.|TRBJ2-7
TGTGCCAGCAGTGAACAGGGCTTCAACGAGCAGTACTTC
CASSEQGFNEQYF
>.|TRBV20-1|.|TRBJ1-1
TGCAGTGCTGAAAACACAGGGAAGGGGTATGCTTTCTTT
CSAENTGKGYAFF
>few|TRBV4-2|.|TRBJ2-5
TGTGCCAGCAGCCAAGATCCAAAAGAGACCCAGTACTTC
CASSQDPKETQYF
>few|TRBV12-3/TRBV12-4|TRBD1|TRBJ2-3
TGTGCCAGCAGCTGGGACAGGCGGGCGACAGATACGCAGTATTTT
CASSWDRRATDTQYF
>.|TRBV5-1|TRBD2|TRBJ2-3
TGCGCCAGCAGCACGGGACTAGCGGGCGAGAGCACAGATACGCAGTATTTT
CASSTGLAGESTDTQYF
>.|TRBV5-6|TRBD2|TRBJ2-3
TGTGCCAGCAGGTCGGGGGGGTGGCCCCGCACAGATACGCAGTATTTT
CASRSGGWPRTDTQYF
>few|TRBV12-3/TRBV12-4|.|TRBJ1-5
TGTGCCAGCCGCTCTGCGGGGCCCCAGCATTTT
CASRSAGPQHF
>few|TRBV27|TRBD2|TRBJ2-3
TGTGCCAGCAGTTTGTCCGGACTAGCGGGGCTCCACACAGATACGCAGTATTTT
CASSLSGLAGLHTDTQYF
>once|TRBV2|.|TRBJ2-5
TGTGCCAGCAGTGAGGGCGGGGGCCTACAAGAGACCCAGTACTTC
CASSEGGGLQETQYF